The 31 T cell receptor beta chains given below trace back to one sample, sequenced in a study of post-analysis software for immune sequencing data (dated by TCRdb to the mid-2010s). What the research found in general, with its limitations: Significantly higher frequencies in patients than in controls were found for five or six TRBV segments, including TRBV5-6, TRBV5-1 and TRBV20-1.

The library was built by means of PCR. Sequencing took place on an Illumina HiSeq 2500. To reduce PCR and sequencing biases, unique molecular identifiers were built into the TCR beta cDNA libraries. Clones were called with MiXCR by TCRdb after fastp trimmed the public reads at Q25, and only in-frame beta chains were retained. Rows with one shared CDR3 protein collapse into an entry with the most common genes and DNA. The table for this sample lists about 560,000 distinct CDR3 sequences; 40% to 50% of them were counted only once. The ten largest clones represent approximately 1.7% of the sample. Which antigens these TCRs recognize remains unknown. Sequenced input: blood. The source of these receptors is a girl aged 5 to 17 with multiple sclerosis.

The CDR3 DNA reads TGTGCCAGCAGCCCAAGCGGGAGGGCTATTGAGCAGTACTTC. As protein: CASSPSGRAIEQYF. The rearrangement joins TRBV7-9 to TRBJ2-7; 10 positions agree with TRBD2. Trimming at V came to 5 bases and at J to 7 bases, leaving 8 bases not matched to a gene. Germline CDR1 is SEHNR and CDR2 is FQNEAQ (reference sequence). This CDR3 has 14 residues.

V usage is TRBV7-2 and J usage is TRBJ1-1; D gene ambiguous. The CDR3 spans 15 residues. Trimming stripped 1 base from V and 3 bases from J, with 12 bases between. The V gene's germline CDR1 is SGHTA and CDR2 FQGNSA. The CDR3 region is CASSLVGRGHTEAFF. CDR3 in DNA: TGTGCCAGCAGCTTAGTGGGTAGAGGCCACACTGAAGCTTTCTTT.

The rearrangement uses TRBV9 and TRBJ2-7; the D gene could be TRBD1 or TRBD2 (5 bases each). The CDR3 totals 13 residues. The V end was cut by 4 bases, the J end by 4 bases, with 12 bases between. The germline V gene encodes CDR1 SGDLS and CDR2 YYNGEE. CDR3 sequence reads: CASSRDPEYEQYF. CDR3 DNA: TGTGCCAGCAGCCGGGACCCAGAGTACGAGCAGTACTTC. The whole variable domain, filled in from reference TRBV9 and TRBJ2-7, reads DSGVTQTPKHLITATGQRVTLRCSPRSGDLSVYWYQQSLDQGLQFLIQYYNGEERAKGNILERFSAQQFPDLHSELNLSSLELGDSALYFCASSRDPEYEQYFGPGTRLTVT.

This clonotype was seen just once. The rearrangement joins TRBV7-2 to TRBJ2-3, with D perhaps TRBD2 (5 bases). Trimming stripped 7 bases from V and 5 bases from J, with 16 bases between. The CDR3 is 14 residues long. Germline V CDR1 and CDR2: SGHTA, FQGNSA. The CDR3 region is CASTPLARGDTQYF. CDR3 in DNA: TGTGCCAGCACCCCTTTGGCCCGGGGAGATACGCAGTATTTT.

The chain recombines TRBV2 with TRBJ1-2, with 7 bases lining up with TRBD1. CDR3 length equals 10 residues. The ends lost 7 bases at V and 12 bases at J; junction bases unmatched: 5. Germline values: CDR1 SNHLY, CDR2 FYNNEI. The CDR3: CASNTGENTF. The CDR3, as DNA: TGTGCCAGCAACACAGGGGAGAACACCTTC.

The CDR3 DNA follows: TGTGCCAGCAGACTTACTTCACCGGGACAGGGAAACTCACCCCTCCACTTT. This sequence encodes CASRLTSPGQGNSPLHF. This chain connects TRBV12-3 or TRBV12-4 to TRBJ1-6, with 9 bases lining up with TRBD1. The CDR3 has 17 amino acids. V trimming: 6 bases; J trimming: 10 bases; junction bases outside the gene matches: 16.

The chain links TRBV6-6 to TRBJ1-5; 10 bases match TRBD1. CDR1 and CDR2 (germline): MNHNY, SVGAGI (reference sequence). V trimming: 2 bases; J trimming: 6 bases; junction bases outside the gene matches: 7. This CDR3 has 16 residues. DNA of the CDR3: TGTGCCAGCAGTTACCTAGGACAGGGGGGTACTCAGCCCCAGCATTTT. Translation: CASSYLGQGGTQPQHF.

The chain combines TRBV10-3 with TRBJ1-6, with 10 positions matching TRBD1. The CDR3 is 15 residues long. Germline CDR1 reads ENHRY; CDR2 reads SYGVKD. V was pared by 3 bases and J by 7 bases, with 3 bases of the junction left unmatched. The CDR3 DNA follows: TGTGCCATCAGTGAAAGGACAGGGGGAAATTCACCCCTCCACTTT. Translated: CAISERTGGNSPLHF.

The chain has TRBV4-1 and TRBJ1-2; tentative D call: TRBD1 (5 bases). The germline V gene has CDR1 MGHRA and CDR2 YSYEKL. The CDR3 spans 17 residues. The V and J ends lost 5 bases and 1 base respectively, with 20 bases between them. This chain's CDR3 is CASSGRHGATVNYGYTF. CDR3 nucleotides: TGCGCCAGCAGCGGACGACATGGGGCCACTGTTAACTATGGCTACACCTTC.

The rearrangement links TRBV24-1 to TRBJ2-3; the D gene could be TRBD1 or TRBD2 (5 bases each). This CDR3 is built from 14 residues. V gave up 7 bases and J gave up 0 bases, with 10 bases separating them. CDR1 KGHDR and CDR2 SFDVKD come from the germline V gene. The CDR3: CATRGDASTDTQYF. DNA for the CDR3: TGTGCCACCAGAGGGGACGCTAGCACAGATACGCAGTATTTT.

This chain uses TRBV7-9 with TRBJ2-3; D may correspond to TRBD1 or TRBD2 (5 bases each). Per the germline V gene, CDR1 is SEHNR and CDR2 is FQNEAQ (reference sequence). The CDR3 is made up of 13 amino acids. The germline V and J ends were trimmed by 7 bases and 0 bases, with 8 bases remaining between them. This CDR3 is CASIRDSTDTQYF. The CDR3 DNA reads as TGTGCCAGCATCAGGGACAGCACAGATACGCAGTATTTT.

This clonotype was detected a few times. The V and J genes are TRBV20-1 and TRBJ2-7, with D possibly TRBD2 on 6 matching bases. Germline V gene data show CDR1 as DFQATT and CDR2 as SNEGSKA (reference sequence). The CDR3 totals 16 residues. V gave up 1 base and J gave up 2 bases, with 18 bases separating them. The CDR3 DNA reads TGCAGTGCTAGAGTAACTTCCGGGACTCGTCCCTACGAGCAGTACTTC. Its protein is CSARVTSGTRPYEQYF.

The chain joins TRBV7-9 to TRBJ2-7; the D is unclear. Germline CDR1 and CDR2: SEHNR and FQNEAQ (reference sequence). This CDR3 has 13 residues. Trimming pared 2 bases from V and 6 bases from J, leaving 11 bases between. The CDR3 nucleotides are TGTGCCAGCAGCTTAAGTCCGGCGCGCGAGCAGTACTTC. It codes for CASSLSPAREQYF.

The gene calls are TRBV7-9 and TRBJ2-5, with D possibly called TRBD1 or TRBD2 (5 bases each). The germline V gene has CDR1 SEHNR and CDR2 FQNEAQ (reference sequence). CDR3 length equals 15 residues. V lost 5 bases and J 3 bases, leaving 16 bases between the germline ends. In DNA, the CDR3 is TGTGCCAGCAGCCTGTTGAGAGGGGCGGAAGAGACCCAGTACTTC. Translating gives CASSLLRGAEETQYF. Filled out from reference TRBV7-9 and TRBJ2-5, the complete variable domain reads DTGVSQNPRHKITKRGQNVTFRCDPISEHNRLYWYRQTLGQGPEFLTYFQNEAQLEKSRLLSDRFSAERPKGSFSTLEIQRTEQGDSAMYLCASSLLRGAEETQYFGPGTRLLVL.

This clonotype was seen a single time. V usage is TRBV12-3 or TRBV12-4 and J usage is TRBJ1-2; D gene unclear. The CDR3 is 14 amino acids. The germline V and J ends were trimmed by 7 bases and 8 bases, with 20 bases remaining between them. CDR3 in amino acids: CASNSATYGLGYTF. The CDR3 DNA reads as TGTGCCAGCAATTCGGCGACCTACGGTCTCGGCTACACCTTC.

The rearrangement links TRBV29-1 to TRBJ2-5; D is unclear. Germline CDR1 reads SQVTM; CDR2 reads ANQGSEA. The CDR3 is 11 amino acids. Trimming removed 5 bases at V and 4 bases at J, with 8 bases between. CDR3 residues: CSVRAVETQYF. The DNA for the CDR3 is TGCAGCGTTCGGGCGGTAGAGACCCAGTACTTC.

The table lists this clonotype with a count of one. This chain links TRBV12-3 or TRBV12-4 with TRBJ2-7; 9 bases map to TRBD2. This CDR3 has 14 residues. Unmatched junction bases numbered 5, after V lost 3 bases and J lost 5 bases. CDR3 protein: CASSLSSGGHEQYF. The CDR3 nucleotides read TGTGCCAGCAGTTTGAGTAGCGGGGGTCACGAGCAGTACTTC.

The rearrangement uses TRBV6-5 and TRBJ2-7; no clear D. V lost 4 bases and J 6 bases, leaving 13 bases between the germline ends. The CDR3 covers 13 residues. Germline V gives CDR1 MNHEY, CDR2 SVGAGI. The CDR3: CASSSQKLGEQYF. CDR3 coding DNA: TGTGCCAGCAGTTCACAGAAATTGGGCGAGCAGTACTTC.

This chain joins TRBV20-1 and TRBJ2-3; TRBD2 matches 10 bases. The CDR3 spans 15 residues. Trimming removed 5 bases from V and 2 bases from J; junction bases left unmatched: 7. Germline CDR1 reads DFQATT; CDR2 reads SNEGSKA (reference sequence). Here the CDR3 reads CSAERAGGPTDTQYF. The CDR3 DNA sequence: TGCAGTGCTGAACGAGCGGGAGGGCCCACAGATACGCAGTATTTT.

The sample holds many counts of this clonotype. V is TRBV9 and J is TRBJ2-5, with 8 bases aligning to TRBD1. The CDR3 runs 15 residues. The J segment lost 4 bases and the V segment lost 3 bases, leaving 8 bases of the junction unmatched. In germline, CDR1 is SGDLS, CDR2 YYNGEE. The DNA of the CDR3 is TGTGCCAGCAGCGCAGGACAGGGCGGAATAGAGACCCAGTACTTC. Protein sequence: CASSAGQGGIETQYF.

This clonotype was seen only a few times. This chain links TRBV3-1 with TRBJ2-1; D gene unclear. Trimming took off 1 base at V and 1 base at J, with 20 bases between the two ends. The germline V gene encodes CDR1 LGHDT and CDR2 YNNKEL (reference sequence). The CDR3 has 19 amino acids. CDR3 loop: CASSQGSTFLRTSYNEQFF. DNA for the CDR3: TGTGCCAGCAGCCAAGGATCGACTTTTTTGAGGACGTCCTACAATGAGCAGTTCTTC.

The CDR3 sequence: CASSPQVAAGANEQFF. The CDR3 DNA is TGTGCCAGCAGTCCCCAGGTGGCCGCGGGGGCAAATGAGCAGTTCTTC. The V and J genes are TRBV12-3 or TRBV12-4 and TRBJ2-1, with D tentatively TRBD2 (7 bases). V was trimmed by 5 bases and J by 7 bases, leaving 21 bases between them. The CDR3 has 16 amino acids.

The chain combines TRBV20-1 with TRBJ2-1, with 12 bases fitting TRBD2. V lost 1 base, J lost 2 bases, and 6 bases stayed unmatched. The germline V gene encodes CDR1 DFQATT and CDR2 SNEGSKA (reference sequence). The CDR3 has 17 residues. This CDR3 is CSARGNPSGRAYNEQFF. The CDR3 DNA sequence: TGCAGTGCTAGAGGGAACCCTAGCGGGAGGGCCTACAATGAGCAGTTCTTC.

There are a few counts of this clonotype. The chain is built from TRBV12-3 or TRBV12-4 and TRBJ1-2, with 9 bases aligning to TRBD1. With 9 bases clipped from V and 3 bases from J, the junction kept 5 bases outside the gene matches. The CDR3 is 13 amino acids. This chain's CDR3 is CASGDRAHYGYTF. CDR3 in DNA: TGTGCCAGTGGGGACAGGGCTCACTATGGCTACACCTTC.

The chain couples TRBV21-1 to TRBJ1-4. TRBV21-1 is termed a pseudogene. CDR3 length equals 13 residues. CDR3 nucleotide sequence: TGTGCCCCCCGGAGGGAGACTAATGAAAAACTGTTTTTT. This translates into CAPRRETNEKLFF.

V gene TRBV20-1 combines with J gene TRBJ2-1, with 9 positions matching TRBD2. J gave up 4 bases and V 6 bases, and 10 bases lay outside the gene matches. Germline CDR1 DFQATT, CDR2 SNEGSKA (reference sequence). The CDR3 has 15 residues. The CDR3 DNA follows: TGCAGTGCGACATCTAGCGGGGTATCTTACAATGAGCAGTTCTTC. It translates to CSATSSGVSYNEQFF.

This clonotype has ten or more counts. V usage is TRBV20-1 and J usage is TRBJ2-1; weak D call: TRBD2 (6 bases). Germline loops: CDR1 DFQATT, CDR2 SNEGSKA (reference sequence). The V end lost 6 bases, the J end lost 10 bases, and 16 bases lay between the germline ends. The CDR3 covers 12 residues. DNA of the CDR3: TGCAGTGCCAATCGAGAGACTAGGGAGCAGTTCTTC. This gives the protein CSANRETREQFF.

This clonotype was seen a handful of times. The chain employs TRBV7-2 and TRBJ1-2, with D possibly being TRBD1 (5 bases). The CDR3 sequence is 14 residues long. Germline CDR1 and CDR2: SGHTA and FQGNSA. V was cut by 3 bases and J by 4 bases, with 12 bases left in between. The CDR3 sequence: CASSFLGAVYGYTF. CDR3 nucleotides: TGTGCCAGCAGCTTTTTAGGGGCCGTCTATGGCTACACCTTC. Looking up the rest from reference TRBV7-2 and TRBJ1-2 gives the full variable domain: GAGVSQSPSNKVTEKGKDVELRCDPISGHTALYWYRQSLGQGLEFLIYFQGNSAPDKSGLPSDRFSAERTGGSVSTLTIQRTQQEDSAVYLCASSFLGAVYGYTFGSGTRLTVV.

The chain carries TRBV4-1 and TRBJ1-2; no definite D call. V was cut by 1 base and J by 2 bases, with 11 bases left in between. The germline CDR1 and CDR2 sequences are MGHRA and YSYEKL. The CDR3 is 15 residues long. CDR3 loop: CASSQGSPGNYGYTF. Here the CDR3 DNA reads TGCGCCAGCAGCCAAGGGAGCCCGGGGAACTATGGCTACACCTTC.

There are a few counts of this clonotype. V gene TRBV29-1 combines with J gene TRBJ2-1; D is unclear. Germline CDR1 SQVTM, CDR2 ANQGSEA. The V end was cut by 1 base, the J end by 0 bases, with 13 bases between. The CDR3 spans 16 residues. The CDR3 coding sequence is TGCAGCGTTGAAGTCGGTATGGCCAGCTCCTACAATGAGCAGTTCTTC. It is translated as CSVEVGMASSYNEQFF.

The rearrangement links TRBV6-6 to TRBJ2-7, with 9 bases fitting TRBD1. With V trimmed by 9 bases and J by 2 bases, 5 bases remained unmatched. Germline lookup yields CDR1 MNHNY and CDR2 SVGAGI (reference sequence). The CDR3 loop spans 13 amino acids. CDR3 sequence (DNA): TGTGCCAGTAAGACAGGGGGGGCCTACGAGCAGTACTTC. Translating gives CASKTGGAYEQYF.